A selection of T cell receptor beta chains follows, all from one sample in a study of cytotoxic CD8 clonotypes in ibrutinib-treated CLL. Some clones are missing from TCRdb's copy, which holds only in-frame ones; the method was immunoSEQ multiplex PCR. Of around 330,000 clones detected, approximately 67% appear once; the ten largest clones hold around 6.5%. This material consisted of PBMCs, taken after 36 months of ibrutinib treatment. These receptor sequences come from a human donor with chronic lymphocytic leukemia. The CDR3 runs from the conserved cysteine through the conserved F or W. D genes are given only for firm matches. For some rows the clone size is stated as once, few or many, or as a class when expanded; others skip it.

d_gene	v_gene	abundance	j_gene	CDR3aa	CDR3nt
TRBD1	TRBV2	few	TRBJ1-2	CARNRGNYGYTF	TGTGCCAGAAACAGGGGTAACTATGGCTACACCTTC
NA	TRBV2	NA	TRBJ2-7	CASNPVGGSYEQYF	TGTGCCAGCAACCCGGTAGGGGGGTCCTACGAGCAGTACTTC
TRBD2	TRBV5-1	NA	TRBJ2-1	CASSSEKTSGGYNEQFF	TGCGCCAGCAGCTCCGAAAAGACTAGCGGGGGCTACAATGAGCAGTTCTTC
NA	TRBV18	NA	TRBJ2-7	CASSPPGRAYEQYF	TGTGCCAGCTCACCACCCGGAAGGGCCTACGAGCAGTACTTC
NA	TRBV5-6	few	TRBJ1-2	CASSLGLRGLSGYTF	TGTGCCAGCAGCTTGGGTTTACGGGGGCTGAGTGGCTACACCTTC
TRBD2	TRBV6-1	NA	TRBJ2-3	CASSFRGGATDTQYF	TGTGCCAGCAGTTTTCGCGGGGGGGCAACAGATACGCAGTATTTT
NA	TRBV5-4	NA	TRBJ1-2	CASSLEGGGGYTF	TGTGCCAGCAGCCTGGAGGGTGGCGGCGGCTACACCTTC
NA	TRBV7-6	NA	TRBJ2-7	CASSLEAGSDEQYF	TGTGCCAGCAGCTTAGAGGCGGGGTCTGACGAGCAGTACTTC
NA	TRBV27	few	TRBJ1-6	CASSLGWVGNSPLHF	TGTGCCAGCAGTTTGGGGTGGGTAGGTAATTCACCCCTCCACTTT
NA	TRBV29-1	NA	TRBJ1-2	CSVPSGGDYGYTF	TGCAGCGTTCCCTCCGGGGGAGACTATGGCTACACCTTC
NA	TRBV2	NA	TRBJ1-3	CASSAGSTANF	TGTGCCAGCAGTGCGGGGTCGACAGCAAATTTT
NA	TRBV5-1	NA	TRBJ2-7	CASSPGRSYEQYF	TGCGCCAGCAGCCCCGGGAGATCCTACGAGCAGTACTTC
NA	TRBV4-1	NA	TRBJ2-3	CASSQVWSPPLDTQYF	TGCGCCAGCAGCCAAGTTTGGAGTCCCCCGTTAGATACGCAGTATTTT
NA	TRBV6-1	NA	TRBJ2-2	CASNRLPNTGELFF	TGTGCCAGCAATCGTTTACCGAACACCGGGGAGCTGTTTTTT
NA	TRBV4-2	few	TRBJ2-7	CASSRNRDSYEQYF	TGTGCCAGCAGCCGAAACAGGGACTCCTACGAGCAGTACTTC
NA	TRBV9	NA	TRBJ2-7	CASSPHKGLVCSYEQYF	TGTGCCAGCAGCCCCCACAAGGGGCTAGTATGCTCTTACGAGCAGTACTTC
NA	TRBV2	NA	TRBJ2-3	CASRQSLGADTQYF	TGTGCCAGCAGGCAGAGTCTTGGGGCAGATACGCAGTATTTT
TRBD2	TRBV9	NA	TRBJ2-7	CASSVEDSGMEQYF	TGTGCCAGCAGCGTAGAAGATAGCGGGATGGAGCAGTACTTC
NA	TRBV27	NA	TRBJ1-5	CASSLLWNQPQHF	TGTGCCAGCAGTTTATTGTGGAATCAGCCCCAGCATTTT
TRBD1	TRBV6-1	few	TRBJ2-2	CASSERGPGELFF	TGTGCCAGCAGTGAAAGGGGGCCCGGGGAGCTGTTTTTT
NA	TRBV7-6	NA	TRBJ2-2	CASSFRGAGELFF	TGTGCCAGCAGCTTTAGGGGAGCCGGGGAGCTGTTTTTT
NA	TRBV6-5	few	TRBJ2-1	CASAVGALDYNEQFF	TGTGCCTCAGCAGTCGGGGCTCTCGATTACAATGAGCAGTTCTTC
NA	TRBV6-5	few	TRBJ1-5	CASSPVGGINQPQHF	TGTGCCAGCAGTCCCGTCGGAGGGATCAATCAGCCCCAGCATTTT
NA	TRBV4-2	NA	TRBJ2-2	CASLNGRGELFF	TGTGCCAGCTTAAATGGGAGGGGGGAGCTGTTTTTT
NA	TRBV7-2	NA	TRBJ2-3	CASSLVGAGGDTQYF	TGTGCCAGCAGCTTAGTGGGGGCTGGAGGAGATACGCAGTATTTT